This T cell receptor beta chain is from a study of blood T cells in healthy people across ages. Germline loops: CDR1 MGHRA, CDR2 YSYEKL. CDR3 size: 15 residues. The ends lost 5 bases at V and 3 bases at J; junction bases unmatched: 10. With a J-beta primer mix and a sample-barcoded 5' primer, a second PCR ran about 6 to 11 cycles. TCRdb passed the 5' RACE reads through MiXCR, listing each CDR3 protein once. The repertoire holds about 780,000 distinct CDR3 sequences, with about half as singletons. Sequencing input: blood. The chain links TRBV4-1 to TRBJ2-7; 7 bases match TRBD1. This TCR was sampled from a man at least 80 years old in good health. CDR3 bases: TGCGCCAGCAGCAGTCACAGGGGAGAGGTCTACGAGCAGTACTTC. Translation gives CASSSHRGEVYEQYF.